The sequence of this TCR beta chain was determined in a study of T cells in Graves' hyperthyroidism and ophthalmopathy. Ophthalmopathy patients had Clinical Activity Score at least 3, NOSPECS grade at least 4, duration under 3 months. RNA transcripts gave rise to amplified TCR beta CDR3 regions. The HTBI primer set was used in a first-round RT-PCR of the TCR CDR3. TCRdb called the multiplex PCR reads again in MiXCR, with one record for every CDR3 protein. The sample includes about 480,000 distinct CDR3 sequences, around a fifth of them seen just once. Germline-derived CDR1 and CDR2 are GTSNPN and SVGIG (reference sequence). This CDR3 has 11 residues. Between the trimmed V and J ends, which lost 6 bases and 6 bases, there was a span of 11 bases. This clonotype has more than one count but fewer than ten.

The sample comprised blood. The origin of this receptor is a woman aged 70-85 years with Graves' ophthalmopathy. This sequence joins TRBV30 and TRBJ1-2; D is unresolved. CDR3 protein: CACGLYDGYTF. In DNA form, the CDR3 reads TGTGCCTGTGGACTATACGATGGCTACACCTTC. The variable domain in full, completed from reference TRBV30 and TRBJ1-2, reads SQTIHQWPATLVQPVGSPLSLECTVEGTSNPNLYWYRQAAGRGLQLLFYSVGIGQISSEVPQNLSASRPQDRQFILSSKKLLLSDSGFYLCACGLYDGYTFGSGTRLTVV.